This TCR beta chain comes out of a study of cytomegalovirus exposure and HLA in healthy donors. Turning to the study itself: Membership in the Caucasian-associated ancestry cluster was found for around 81% of 398 genotyped donors.

The PCR had 60 Vbeta and 13 Jbeta primers. Sequenced by immunoSEQ multiplex PCR; TCRdb stores in-frame clones only, minus some. The repertoire holds approximately 150,000 clones, 68% seen once, with approximately 1.5% in the top ten. The CDR3 sequence is 15 residues long. Deletions cut 2 bases from V and 1 base from J, with 9 bases between. CDR1 and CDR2 from the germline V gene are KGHSH and LQKENI. Sequencing used PBMCs. The rearrangement links TRBV18 to TRBJ1-5; perhaps TRBD1 as D (5 bases). The sequence was collected from a man aged 45-65 years in good health and CMV-seronegative. The CDR3 region has the DNA TGTGCCAGCTCACCAGTGGGGCAAAGCAATCAGCCCCAGCATTTT. Translation: CASSPVGQSNQPQHF.